This TCR beta chain was profiled in a study of persistence of HIV-infected CD4 T cells. Study at large: Suppressive ART had lasted a median of around eight years. Study findings and constraints: TCRbeta richness was lower in CMV- and Gag-responding cells than in anti-CD3/anti-CD28-responding cells. Within sorted populations, more oligoclonal TCRs accompanied more oligoclonal proviruses.

The immunoSEQ assay was version 4, run in survey mode. Profiled with immunoSEQ multiplex PCR; TCRdb holds only in-frame clones, not every one. Here the sample spans 50,000 to 65,000 clones, about four fifths being singletons. In its sample, this clone was seen a few times. The antigen remains unidentified. The germline V gene encodes CDR1 DFQATT and CDR2 SNEGSKA (reference sequence). The CDR3 consists of 12 residues. Trimming left V 3 bases short and J 6 bases short, with 11 bases between. The stimulus was an HIV-1 Gag 15-mer peptide pool, about 1.1 ug/peptide/mL. CD40L-negative CD69-negative CD45RO-high memory CD4+ T cells were sorted as populations depleted of antigen-responding cells. Donors had CD4+ T cell counts above 400 cells/uL and were CMV-seropositive.

The sequencing here drew on CD4+ T cells sorted from PBMCs after approximately 20-hour stimulation, taken from a patient who received antiretroviral therapy. The rearrangement joins TRBV20-1 to TRBJ1-1; D remains ambiguous. This TCR was recovered from an adult man with HIV who was CMV-seropositive. CDR3 loop: CSASSGSAEAFF. In DNA, the CDR3 is TGCAGTGCTAGTAGTGGCTCGGCTGAAGCTTTCTTT.